The clone carrying this TCR beta chain came up a few times. No antigen is known for it. This record comes from a study of cytomegalovirus exposure and HLA in healthy donors. Study results and caveats: Most observed TCR sequences were rare, whereas some public TCRs were detected in many donors. Later analysis identified several of the most significant clusters that appeared linked to common viral pathogens. Later findings reportedly placed an Asian-associated ancestry cluster below the approximately 670-donor mean for N-insertions.

With 60 Vbeta and 13 Jbeta primers, the PCR was carried out. The protocol was immunoSEQ multiplex PCR, while the TCRdb copy is restricted to in-frame clones and leaves out a portion. The sample lists 210,000 or so clones, over 70% seen once, with approximately 2.6% in the top ten. This clonotype was sampled from an older woman in good health and CMV-seropositive. The sequenced sample was PBMCs.

This chain's CDR3 is CASYSGRSTEAFF. The CDR3 nucleotides read TGCGCCAGCTATTCGGGGAGGAGCACTGAAGCTTTCTTT. V is TRBV10-2 and J is TRBJ1-1; no reliable D call. Germline CDR1 is WSHSY and CDR2 is SAAADI. The CDR3 runs to 13 residues. Trimming cost V 8 bases and J 4 bases, with 14 bases left between them.